This T cell receptor (beta chain) derives from a study of blood T cell repertoires in COVID-19. Across the whole study: Spain, Italy and the United States supplied samples that represented acute and convalescent COVID-19. The cDNA or gDNA used as material had been derived from T cells, B-cell-depleted T cells, or PBMCs.

The CDR3 totals 15 residues. V lost 5 bases to trimming and J lost 0 bases, with 11 bases between them. The germline gives CDR1 SGHAT, CDR2 FQDESV (reference sequence). The authors' processing: By means of reference gene primer amplification, nucleated cell counts were estimated. The assay was immunoSEQ multiplex PCR, and TCRdb's table has in-frame clones only and misses some. V, J and clone size are those of that table, while D and trimming were read from the DNA. The sample consists of a few hundred thousand clones, almost 90% of them appearing once. One Seattle source followed patients from active infection through their disease course.

The origin of this receptor is a middle-aged woman with COVID-19, enrolled during active disease. The rearrangement links TRBV11-1 to TRBJ1-3; D is perhaps TRBD1 (6 bases). Sample: peripheral blood. The CDR3 reads CASSRTAVSGNTIYF. The CDR3 DNA reads TGTGCCAGCAGCCGGACAGCGGTCTCTGGAAACACCATATATTTT.